This T cell receptor beta chain was retrieved from a study of blood T cells in healthy people across ages. A few counts support this clonotype. Its antigen is undetermined. Regarding the study as a whole: Not knowing donor CMV status may have confounded expanded clonotype changes. Naive T cell percentage showed a strong correlation with the diversity of TCR beta.

The V gene's germline CDR1 is DFQATT and CDR2 SNEGSKA (reference sequence). V was pared by 0 bases and J by 0 bases, with 12 bases between. The CDR3 consists of 16 residues. Primed by a sample-barcoded 5' primer and a J-beta primer mix, a second PCR proceeded for about 6 to 12 cycles. Carrying 12 random nucleotides, a template-switch adaptor labeled each individual cDNA molecule. MiXCR was run by TCRdb on the 5' RACE reads, yielding one entry per CDR3 protein. Here the sample spans some 1,500,000 distinct CDR3 sequences, approximately 43% being singletons. At least 5 micrograms of total RNA were extracted per sample.

The material sequenced was blood. This TCR derives from a woman under 30 in good health. The chain has TRBV20-1 and TRBJ2-1, with D possibly TRBD2 on 5 matching bases. The CDR3: CSAREPSGSSYNEQFF. CDR3 coding DNA: TGCAGTGCTAGAGAGCCGAGCGGAAGCTCCTACAATGAGCAGTTCTTC.